The 25 T cell receptor beta chains listed next were all sequenced from one sample in a study of Ad26.COV2.S vaccination and SARS-CoV-2 variants (dated by TCRdb to about 2021). Reading the label with the study, this specimen's treatment or condition is: 15 to 20 received Ad26.COV2.S at low or high dose, single or two shots; about five received placebo; per-sample allocation not given. Repertoires of vaccine and placebo recipients were sequenced from samples taken on day 63 after the first injection. Library creation used the immunoSEQ multiplex PCR assay. TCRdb re-hosts the immuneACCESS table, in-frame sequences only. Its copies lack some clones; in the studies checked, an unresolved V gene accounts for under half of them, and the cause for the rest is not known. The sample profile shows around 300,000 clones; approximately 90% of them were found once. Just under 5% of the sample comes from the top ten.

The material sequenced was peripheral blood, taken in a trial of Ad26.COV2.S vaccine versus placebo. The source of these receptors is a person aged 18-65 years who received the Ad26.COV2.S COVID-19 vaccine or a placebo.

V gene TRBV5-1 combines with J gene TRBJ2-7; D may match TRBD1 or TRBD2 (5 bases each). The CDR3 has 14 residues. Germline V gene lookup returns CDR1 SGHRS and CDR2 YFSETQ. The V end lost 0 bases, the J end lost 3 bases, and 10 bases lay between the germline ends. As DNA, the CDR3 is TGCGCCAGCAGCTTGGCTGGGGGAAACTACGAGCAGTACTTC. The encoded protein is CASSLAGGNYEQYF.

The chain employs TRBV2 and TRBJ2-2; possibly TRBD1 or TRBD2 for D (6 bases each). Per germline, CDR1 SNHLY and CDR2 FYNNEI. V was clipped by 7 bases and J by 4 bases, with 16 bases between them. This CDR3 has 15 residues. The CDR3 nucleotides read TGTGCCAGCATTCTTCCCGGAGGGGGCACCGGGGAGCTGTTTTTT. Amino acid sequence: CASILPGGGTGELFF.

The chain has TRBV6-5 and TRBJ2-7, with 11 positions matching TRBD1. CDR3 length: 14 residues. Germline V gene data show CDR1 as MNHEY and CDR2 as SVGAGI. The ends lost 4 bases at V and 3 bases at J; junction bases unmatched: 2. The DNA of the CDR3 is TGTGCCAGCAGTTCGGGGACAGGGGGCTACGAGCAGTACTTC. It specifies CASSSGTGGYEQYF.

The chain employs TRBV15 and TRBJ2-3; 7 nucleotides align to TRBD1. The CDR3 has 15 residues. Unmatched junction bases numbered 3, after V lost 3 bases and J lost 0 bases. Germline V gene lookup returns CDR1 LNHNV and CDR2 YYDKDF (reference sequence). The CDR3 reads CATSSGTVSTDTQYF. DNA of the CDR3: TGTGCCACCAGCAGTGGGACAGTAAGCACAGATACGCAGTATTTT.

This chain joins TRBV9 and TRBJ1-1; D gene ambiguous. CDR1 is SGDLS, CDR2 YYNGEE, per germline. V shed 1 base and J shed 1 base, with 8 bases lying between them. The CDR3 is 14 residues long. This chain's CDR3 is CASSVSGQNTEAFF. CDR3 in DNA: TGTGCCAGCAGCGTAAGCGGGCAGAACACTGAAGCTTTCTTT.

The chain combines TRBV4-2 with TRBJ1-1, with a possible D match to TRBD1 (5 bases). The V end lost 3 bases, the J end lost 2 bases, and 10 bases lay between the germline ends. CDR3 length equals 14 residues. Germline assignment: CDR1 LGHNA and CDR2 YNFKEQ. CDR3 DNA: TGTGCCAGCAGCCAGGGGGAGGTTAACACTGAAGCTTTCTTT. Its protein is CASSQGEVNTEAFF.

The chain uses TRBV6-2 or TRBV6-3 and TRBJ2-3, with TRBD2 matching 7 bases. Germline values: CDR1 MNHEY, CDR2 SVGEGT. V shed 1 base and J 5 bases; nucleotides not matched to a gene: 3. The CDR3 extends over 14 amino acids. As DNA, the CDR3 is TGTGCCAGCAGTTACTTCGGGGGGAAAGATACGCAGTATTTT. Protein product: CASSYFGGKDTQYF.

The chain joins TRBV4-1 to TRBJ2-7; weak D call: TRBD1 (5 bases). The CDR3 has 15 residues. V lost 1 base to trimming and J lost 0 bases, with 10 bases between them. In germline, CDR1 is MGHRA, CDR2 YSYEKL. CDR3 sequence reads: CASSQAGRASYEQYF. The CDR3, as DNA: TGCGCCAGCAGCCAAGCGGGCAGGGCCTCCTACGAGCAGTACTTC.

There are a few counts of this clone. The J gene is TRBJ2-7, the V gene TRBV7-3, with TRBD1 identical over 8 bases. CDR1 and CDR2 (germline): SGHTA, FQGTGA. V lost 3 bases to trimming and J lost 8 bases; unmatched junction nucleotides: 3. The CDR3 has 12 amino acids. As DNA, the CDR3 is TGTGCCAGCAGCTTTGGACAGGGCAAGCAGTACTTC. Protein product: CASSFGQGKQYF.

This chain uses TRBV28 with TRBJ2-5; TRBD2 might be the D (6 bases). The germline gives CDR1 MDHEN, CDR2 SYDVKM. The ends were cut back, 8 bases at V and 0 bases at J, with 7 bases in the middle. The length of the CDR3 is 12 residues. The CDR3 region has the DNA TGTGCCAGCGGGGGGTACCAAGAGACCCAGTACTTC. Amino acid sequence: CASGGYQETQYF.

The chain has TRBV19 and TRBJ1-3; D gene ambiguous. The germline gives CDR1 LNHDA, CDR2 SQIVND (reference sequence). The CDR3 spans 15 residues. V was trimmed by 4 bases and J by 1 base, leaving 11 bases between them. CDR3 region: CASSTVRGSGNTIYF. In DNA form, the CDR3 reads TGTGCCAGTAGTACGGTCCGCGGTTCTGGAAACACCATATATTTT.

Ten or more counts support this clone. The rearrangement uses TRBV28 and TRBJ1-4; 8 bases match TRBD1. CDR3 length: 17 residues. The germline gives CDR1 MDHEN, CDR2 SYDVKM. With 4 bases clipped from V and 7 bases from J, the junction kept 14 bases outside the gene matches. CDR3 amino acids: CASSSINPDRGGEKLFF. The CDR3 DNA reads TGTGCCAGCAGTTCAATCAACCCCGACAGGGGCGGTGAAAAACTGTTTTTT.

The rearrangement uses TRBV6-1 and TRBJ2-7; no firm D call. Germline loops: CDR1 MNHNS, CDR2 SASEGT. The CDR3 has 10 residues. V was shortened by 3 bases and J by 13 bases, with 10 bases between the two germline ends. The CDR3: CASSEPDLYF. The CDR3 bases are TGTGCCAGCAGTGAGCCGGACCTCTACTTC.

The chain combines TRBV5-5 with TRBJ2-7, with TRBD2 matching 9 bases. This CDR3 comprises 14 residues. V lost 4 bases to trimming and J lost 3 bases; unmatched junction nucleotides: 5. The germline V gene has CDR1 SGHKS and CDR2 YYEKEE (reference sequence). The CDR3 region is CASSPGLANYEQYF. CDR3 coding DNA: TGTGCCAGCAGCCCAGGACTAGCGAACTACGAGCAGTACTTC.

The rearrangement joins TRBV28 to TRBJ1-5; D ambiguous. Germline loops: CDR1 MDHEN, CDR2 SYDVKM. CDR3 length equals 13 residues. The V gene lost 5 bases and the J gene lost 5 bases, with 10 bases spanning the gap. The CDR3 DNA sequence: TGTGCCAGCAGTCCACAGTTGGATCAGCCCCAGCATTTT. This sequence encodes CASSPQLDQPQHF.

Here the CDR3 DNA reads TGTGCCAGCAGGCTTGCTGTGGCCACTGAAGCTTTCTTT. Residues: CASRLAVATEAFF. The chain links TRBV7-2 to TRBJ1-1; D gene ambiguous. Germline V gene data show CDR1 as SGHTA and CDR2 as FQGNSA. CDR3 length equals 13 residues. V was shortened by 6 bases and J by 4 bases, with 12 bases between the two germline ends.

This chain uses TRBV27 with TRBJ1-1, with D uncertain. Per germline, CDR1 MNHEY and CDR2 SMNVEV (reference sequence). This CDR3 spans 14 amino acids. V shed 7 bases and J shed 4 bases, with 16 bases lying between them. In DNA form, the CDR3 reads TGTGCCAGCATCTCTTCCGGTGGGGTCACTGAAGCTTTCTTT. It specifies CASISSGGVTEAFF.

This clone was observed a handful of times. The V gene is TRBV6-5, the J gene TRBJ1-4, with 8 nucleotides matching TRBD1. Trimming removed 6 bases from V and 5 bases from J; junction bases left unmatched: 5. Germline V CDR1 and CDR2: MNHEY, SVGAGI. CDR3 size: 14 residues. This chain's CDR3 is CASRTGVGNEKLFF. CDR3 bases: TGTGCCAGCAGGACAGGGGTGGGAAATGAAAAACTGTTTTTT.

This chain uses TRBV7-9 with TRBJ2-7; 7 bases line up with TRBD1. Trimming at V came to 4 bases and at J to 5 bases, leaving 11 bases not matched to a gene. The CDR3 covers 15 residues. Germline V CDR1 and CDR2: SEHNR, FQNEAQ (reference sequence). The CDR3 DNA follows: TGTGCCAGCAGCTACGTAACAGGGGCTGGGGACGAGCAGTACTTC. Its translation: CASSYVTGAGDEQYF.

The J gene is TRBJ2-7, the V gene TRBV28, with TRBD2 identical over 8 bases. V shed 6 bases, J shed 5 bases, and the junction held 6 bases outside the gene matches. The CDR3 runs 13 residues. CDR1 MDHEN and CDR2 SYDVKM come from the germline V gene. The CDR3 DNA reads as TGTGCCAGCAGGAGCGGGAGCTCACACGAGCAGTACTTC. It yields the protein CASRSGSSHEQYF.

This clone appeared a few times. V gene TRBV7-9 combines with J gene TRBJ1-3; D unclear. CDR1 SEHNR and CDR2 FQNEAQ come from the germline V gene (reference sequence). CDR3 length equals 15 residues. Trimming removed 3 bases from V and 3 bases from J, with 12 bases in between. The CDR3 DNA sequence: TGTGCCAGCAGCTTTTTTAACTCTCGTGGAAACACCATATATTTT. This encodes CASSFFNSRGNTIYF. Supplemented by reference TRBV7-9 and TRBJ1-3, the full variable domain reads DTGVSQNPRHKITKRGQNVTFRCDPISEHNRLYWYRQTLGQGPEFLTYFQNEAQLEKSRLLSDRFSAERPKGSFSTLEIQRTEQGDSAMYLCASSFFNSRGNTIYFGEGSWLTVV.

This clone was counted a few times. The genes are TRBV7-9 and TRBJ2-7, with D tentatively TRBD1 (5 bases). Trimming stripped 5 bases from V and 4 bases from J, with 9 bases between. CDR3 length: 12 amino acids. The germline CDR1 and CDR2 sequences are SEHNR and FQNEAQ (reference sequence). The CDR3 spells CASSRRQYEQYF. For the CDR3, the DNA is TGTGCCAGCAGCCGAAGACAGTACGAGCAGTACTTC.

About this clone: The same CDR3 arises from other DNA sequences in this sample as well. The chain links TRBV6-6 to TRBJ1-1; 8 nucleotides match TRBD1. Germline values: CDR1 MNHNY, CDR2 SVGAGI (reference sequence). The CDR3 spans 14 residues. The V gene end was trimmed by 5 bases and the J gene end by 3 bases; junction bases not matched to a gene: 5. The CDR3 loop is CASSPQGADTEAFF. The CDR3, as DNA: TGTGCCAGCAGTCCGCAGGGGGCGGACACTGAAGCTTTCTTT.

The gene calls are TRBV27 and TRBJ2-1; weak D call: TRBD2 (6 bases). CDR1 is MNHEY, CDR2 SMNVEV, per germline (reference sequence). Trimming left V 3 bases short and J 4 bases short, with 13 bases between. CDR3 length equals 15 residues. The chain's CDR3 is CASSFEVAAYNEQFF. The CDR3 DNA reads TGTGCCAGCAGTTTCGAGGTAGCGGCGTACAATGAGCAGTTCTTC.

The chain couples TRBV27 to TRBJ2-1; 10 bases are shared with TRBD2. J lost 6 bases, V lost 5 bases, and 16 bases had no gene match. CDR1 MNHEY and CDR2 SMNVEV come from the germline V gene (reference sequence). The CDR3 consists of 18 residues. Here the CDR3 reads CASSRTSGDFNQLNEQFF. As DNA, the CDR3 is TGTGCCAGCAGTCGGACTAGCGGAGACTTTAACCAGCTCAATGAGCAGTTCTTC.